The 11 T cell receptor beta chains reported below all come from one sample, sequenced in a study of blood T cell repertoires in COVID-19. Generated by immunoSEQ multiplex PCR, the TCRdb table keeps only in-frame clones and is missing some. The repertoire includes about 410,000 clones, approximately 91% of them detected once, and less than 2% sits in the top ten. Sequencing was carried out using peripheral blood. The receptors here all came from a woman between 35 and 50 years old with COVID-19, enrolled during active disease.

V usage is TRBV4-3 and J usage is TRBJ1-6; 8 bases agree with TRBD1. Germline values: CDR1 LGHNA, CDR2 YSLEER. This CDR3 contains 15 residues. V shed 0 bases and J 10 bases; nucleotides not matched to a gene: 5. CDR3 in amino acids: CASSQEDRAGSPLHF. As DNA, the CDR3 is TGCGCCAGCAGCCAAGAGGACAGGGCGGGATCACCCCTCCACTTT.

This chain uses TRBV28 with TRBJ2-1; no definite D call. The length of the CDR3 is 12 residues. Germline CDR1 reads MDHEN; CDR2 reads SYDVKM. Deletions cut 7 bases from V and 3 bases from J, with 7 bases between. The CDR3 spells CASNNVYNEQFF. The DNA of the CDR3 is TGTGCCAGCAACAACGTCTACAATGAGCAGTTCTTC.

V and J are TRBV6-2 or TRBV6-3 and TRBJ2-1, with D uncertain. The CDR3 consists of 12 residues. Germline CDR1 reads MNHEY; CDR2 reads SVGEGT. The ends were cut back, 4 bases at V and 5 bases at J, with 6 bases in the middle. The CDR3 nucleotides read TGTGCCAGCAGTTCTCGTCACAATGAGCAGTTCTTC. Translated, it gives CASSSRHNEQFF.

V is TRBV2 and J is TRBJ1-5; D gene uncertain. Between the trimmed V and J ends, which lost 8 bases and 7 bases, there was a span of 18 bases. The germline CDR1 and CDR2 sequences are SNHLY and FYNNEI. CDR3 size: 14 residues. The CDR3 coding sequence is TGTGCCAGCGGAGGGCGCGAGGTCTTGCAGCCCCAGCATTTT. Its translation is CASGGREVLQPQHF.

The rearrangement joins TRBV27 to TRBJ2-2; 10 bases align to TRBD1. With 6 bases clipped from V and 4 bases from J, the junction kept 8 bases outside the gene matches. The CDR3 extends over 16 amino acids. Per the germline V gene, CDR1 is MNHEY and CDR2 is SMNVEV (reference sequence). The CDR3 spells CASSLGQGVATGELFF. In DNA form, the CDR3 reads TGTGCCAGCAGCCTTGGACAGGGGGTCGCCACCGGGGAGCTGTTTTTT.

The chain recombines TRBV5-1 with TRBJ1-6, with 7 nucleotides matching TRBD1. This CDR3 has 15 amino acids. Germline V gene lookup returns CDR1 SGHRS and CDR2 YFSETQ. The V and J ends lost 4 bases and 5 bases, in that order; junction bases with no gene match: 6. The CDR3 here is CASSQRGTDNSPLHF. The CDR3 coding sequence is TGCGCCAGCAGCCAGCGGGGGACAGATAATTCACCCCTCCACTTT.

This rearrangement joins TRBV18 to TRBJ1-5; TRBD1 is a possible D gene (6 bases). The CDR3 sequence is 15 residues long. CDR1 and CDR2 (germline): KGHSH, LQKENI. V was trimmed by 4 bases and J by 1 base, leaving 11 bases between them. This CDR3 reads CASSQAGASNQPQHF. The CDR3 nucleotides are TGTGCCAGCTCACAAGCAGGGGCAAGCAATCAGCCCCAGCATTTT.

The chain recombines TRBV6-2 or TRBV6-3 with TRBJ2-3, with 13 bases matching TRBD2. The CDR3 contains 17 residues. J gave up 2 bases and V 6 bases, and 8 bases lay outside the gene matches. Germline CDR1 reads MNHEY; CDR2 reads SVGEGT. In DNA, the CDR3 is TGTGCCAGCAGCAGCGGTGGACTAGCGGGGGTCACAGATACGCAGTATTTT. Protein sequence: CASSSGGLAGVTDTQYF.

This clone was seen just once. This sequence joins TRBV30 and TRBJ2-7, with TRBD1 identical over 12 bases. CDR1 and CDR2 (germline): GTSNPN, SVGIG (reference sequence). The CDR3 consists of 15 residues. Unmatched junction bases numbered 4, after V lost 0 bases and J lost 4 bases. CDR3 nucleotide sequence: TGTGCCTGGAGTGTGGGACAGGGGGCAGTTTACGAGCAGTACTTC. It yields the protein CAWSVGQGAVYEQYF. Filled out from reference TRBV30 and TRBJ2-7, the complete variable domain reads SQTIHQWPATLVQPVGSPLSLECTVEGTSNPNLYWYRQAAGRGLQLLFYSVGIGQISSEVPQNLSASRPQDRQFILSSKKLLLSDSGFYLCAWSVGQGAVYEQYFGPGTRLTVT.

V gene TRBV3-1 (or the pseudogene TRBV3-2) combines with J gene TRBJ1-1, with D tentatively TRBD1 (6 bases). The germline V gene encodes CDR1 LGHDT and CDR2 YNNKEL (reference sequence). The length of the CDR3 is 13 residues. V was trimmed by 6 bases and J by 7 bases, leaving 15 bases between them. CDR3 in amino acids: CASRPTGMDEAFF. DNA of the CDR3: TGTGCCAGCAGACCCACAGGGATGGATGAAGCTTTCTTT.

The chain uses TRBV11-2 and TRBJ2-7, with a weak D call TRBD1 (6 bases). Germline CDR1 SGHAT, CDR2 FQNNGV. The CDR3 consists of 14 residues. V lost 3 bases, J lost 2 bases, and 11 bases lay in between. CDR3 DNA: TGTGCCAGCAGCTTGATGGGACACACCTACGAGCAGTACTTC. Protein: CASSLMGHTYEQYF. The full variable domain, in which reference TRBV11-2 and TRBJ2-7 provide the parts outside the CDR3, is EAGVAQSPRYKIIEKRQSVAFWCNPISGHATLYWYQQILGQGPKLLIQFQNNGVVDDSQLPKDRFSAERLKGVDSTLKIQPAKLEDSAVYLCASSLMGHTYEQYFGPGTRLTVT.